The next 17 T cell receptor beta chains were all read from a single sample in a study of OX40 agonist ivuxolimab in advanced cancers. Profiled with immunoSEQ multiplex PCR; TCRdb holds only in-frame clones, not every one. This sample has about 14,000 clones, with about four fifths found just once. The specimen was CD4+ or CD8+ T cells sorted from blood, collected in a trial of the OX40 agonist ivuxolimab. Receptors originate from an adult with an advanced solid tumor such as melanoma, head and neck, liver or kidney cancer.

This chain uses TRBV9 with TRBJ2-1; no firm D call. CDR1 and CDR2 (germline): SGDLS, YYNGEE. Trimming shortened V by 0 bases and J by 7 bases, and 11 bases separated the two germline ends. The CDR3 loop spans 14 amino acids. CDR3: CASSVAGTGNEQFF. Here the CDR3 DNA reads TGTGCCAGCAGCGTAGCCGGTACTGGAAATGAGCAGTTCTTC.

The V gene is TRBV4-1, the J gene TRBJ1-3; 8 nucleotides agree with TRBD1. CDR3 size: 14 residues. Germline V gene data show CDR1 as MGHRA and CDR2 as YSYEKL. V trimming: 5 bases; J trimming: 4 bases; junction bases outside the gene matches: 4. The CDR3 here is CASSGQGAGNTIYF. CDR3 nucleotides: TGCGCCAGCAGCGGACAGGGTGCCGGAAACACCATATATTTT.

Within the sample, this clone is large. The gene calls are TRBV11-3 and TRBJ1-3, with TRBD1 matching over 7 bases. The CDR3 consists of 19 residues. CDR1 and CDR2 from the germline V gene are SGHNT and YENEEA. After removal of 5 bases from V and 0 bases from J, the junction contained 16 bases not matched to a gene. The CDR3 sequence: CASSARQGLNLYSGNTIYF. The CDR3 region has the DNA TGTGCCAGCAGCGCACGACAGGGTTTGAACCTATACTCTGGAAACACCATATATTTT.

The J gene is TRBJ1-1, the V gene TRBV11-2, with D uncertain. Germline V gives CDR1 SGHAT, CDR2 FQNNGV. The CDR3 covers 15 residues. With 7 bases removed from V and 4 bases from J, the gap between germline ends came to 19 bases. CDR3 nucleotide sequence: TGTGCCAGCATCAAGATTAGGAAGGGCGGCACTGAAGCTTTCTTT. Translated: CASIKIRKGGTEAFF.

The rearrangement uses TRBV30 and TRBJ2-7, with D hard to call. The CDR3 runs to 13 residues. Germline V gene sequence: CDR1 GTSNPN, CDR2 SVGIG (reference sequence). Trimming pared 2 bases from V and 0 bases from J, leaving 8 bases between. This chain's CDR3 is CAWSQRVSYEQYF. The CDR3 nucleotides read TGTGCCTGGAGTCAGCGCGTCTCCTACGAGCAGTACTTC.

This clone showed up just a few times. The chain is built from TRBV30 and TRBJ1-1; no clear D gene. This CDR3 spans 13 amino acids. The V end lost 3 bases, the J end lost 0 bases, and 8 bases lay between the germline ends. Looked up from germline, CDR1 is GTSNPN and CDR2 is SVGIG (reference sequence). The CDR3: CAWRGNMNTEAFF. As DNA, the CDR3 is TGTGCCTGGAGGGGCAACATGAACACTGAAGCTTTCTTT. The full variable domain, rest sourced from reference TRBV30 and TRBJ1-1, is SQTIHQWPATLVQPVGSPLSLECTVEGTSNPNLYWYRQAAGRGLQLLFYSVGIGQISSEVPQNLSASRPQDRQFILSSKKLLLSDSGFYLCAWRGNMNTEAFFGQGTRLTVV.

This clone came up a few times. The V call is TRBV9, the J call TRBJ2-3; D unclear. The CDR3 is made up of 12 amino acids. V lost 3 bases, J lost 6 bases, and 8 bases lay in between. Germline V lookup: CDR1 SGDLS, CDR2 YYNGEE. CDR3: CASSAGWDTQYF. CDR3 bases: TGTGCCAGCAGCGCTGGCTGGGATACGCAGTATTTT. Full variable domain (missing parts from reference TRBV9 and TRBJ2-3): DSGVTQTPKHLITATGQRVTLRCSPRSGDLSVYWYQQSLDQGLQFLIQYYNGEERAKGNILERFSAQQFPDLHSELNLSSLELGDSALYFCASSAGWDTQYFGPGTRLTVL.

Only one count was recorded for this clone. The chain carries TRBV5-1 and TRBJ1-2; a possible D gene is TRBD1 (6 bases). Germline CDR1 SGHRS, CDR2 YFSETQ. Between the trimmed V and J ends, which lost 0 bases and 8 bases, there was a span of 26 bases. The length of the CDR3 is 18 residues. CDR3 region: CASSLEPTPDRSGEGYTF. The CDR3 nucleotides read TGCGCCAGCAGCTTGGAACCCACCCCGGACAGAAGCGGCGAGGGCTACACCTTC.

The chain joins TRBV27 to TRBJ1-1; no definite D call. V gave up 4 bases and J gave up 4 bases, with 13 bases separating them. This CDR3 spans 14 amino acids. Per germline, CDR1 MNHEY and CDR2 SMNVEV (reference sequence). This CDR3 is CASSSPGSITEAFF. In DNA form, the CDR3 reads TGTGCCAGCAGTTCCCCGGGGTCTATCACTGAAGCTTTCTTT.

This rearrangement joins TRBV27 to TRBJ2-6, with D uncertain. The V gene lost 3 bases and the J gene lost 0 bases, with 3 bases spanning the gap. The CDR3 sequence is 14 residues long. Germline V gives CDR1 MNHEY, CDR2 SMNVEV (reference sequence). In nucleotides, the CDR3 is TGTGCCAGCAGTTTTGCCTCTGGGGCCAACGTCCTGACTTTC. It specifies CASSFASGANVLTF.

V and J are TRBV15 and TRBJ1-5; no firm D call. CDR3 size: 15 residues. The V end lost 0 bases, the J end lost 5 bases, and 11 bases lay between the germline ends. CDR1 is LNHNV, CDR2 YYDKDF, per germline (reference sequence). Written as DNA, the CDR3 is TGTGCCACCAGCAGAGATCGGGGAACCGATCAGCCCCAGCATTTT. This codes for CATSRDRGTDQPQHF.

The rearrangement joins TRBV7-8 to TRBJ1-2; unclear D gene. CDR1 and CDR2 (germline): SGHVS, FQNEAQ. The CDR3 consists of 16 residues. The V and J ends lost 7 bases and 5 bases respectively, with 23 bases between them. CDR3 coding DNA: TGTGCCAGCACCCTTAGTAGCCGGGGAAGCGGGTATGGCTACACCTTC. This encodes CASTLSSRGSGYGYTF.

This clone was recorded only once. This rearrangement joins TRBV7-9 to TRBJ1-4; no firm D call. This CDR3 has 12 amino acids. The germline CDR1 and CDR2 sequences are SEHNR and FQNEAQ (reference sequence). V was cut by 5 bases and J by 8 bases, with 9 bases left in between. The CDR3 is CASSPMAEKLFF. CDR3 nucleotide sequence: TGTGCCAGCAGCCCGATGGCGGAAAAACTGTTTTTT.

This clone is deemed medium-sized. This chain uses TRBV2 with TRBJ2-7; no clear D. Germline assignment: CDR1 SNHLY and CDR2 FYNNEI. This CDR3 is 14 amino acids long. The V end was cut by 5 bases, the J end by 0 bases, with 11 bases between. The CDR3 loop is CASSLTGNSYEQYF. CDR3 in DNA: TGTGCCAGCAGTTTGACCGGCAACTCCTACGAGCAGTACTTC.

This sequence joins TRBV9 and TRBJ2-5; D is perhaps TRBD2 (7 bases). CDR1 is SGDLS and CDR2 is YYNGEE in the germline V gene. This CDR3 comprises 15 residues. Trimming shortened V by 5 bases and J by 5 bases, and 19 bases separated the two germline ends. The CDR3 DNA sequence: TGTGCCAGCAGTCGTGGGGGGGGGCCCCCTGAGACCCAGTACTTC. As protein: CASSRGGGPPETQYF.

The chain carries TRBV7-9 and TRBJ2-5; D is possibly TRBD1 (6 bases). V was clipped by 5 bases and J by 4 bases, with 17 bases between them. Germline V gene data show CDR1 as SEHNR and CDR2 as FQNEAQ (reference sequence). This CDR3 spans 15 amino acids. The CDR3: CASSPPRGRRETQYF. CDR3 DNA: TGTGCCAGCAGCCCGCCCAGGGGCAGAAGAGAGACCCAGTACTTC.

The chain has TRBV6-5 and TRBJ1-5, with D uncertain. Germline V gives CDR1 MNHEY, CDR2 SVGAGI. The CDR3 is 14 residues long. V was clipped by 5 bases and J by 4 bases, with 12 bases between them. CDR3 loop: CASSERADNQPQHF. DNA for the CDR3: TGTGCCAGCAGTGAACGGGCAGATAATCAGCCCCAGCATTTT.